What follows are 21 T cell receptor beta chains derived from one specimen sequenced in a study of response to subunit inactivated influenza vaccine. TCRdb redid the calling of the RT-PCR reads with MiXCR, one entry per CDR3 protein. The sample lists 800,000 to 1,000,000 distinct CDR3 sequences, 21% occurring once. Sequencing used PBMCs from blood, obtained 4 to 6 days after vaccination. Every receptor here comes from a middle-aged man who received an inactivated influenza vaccine.

The CDR3 reads CASIAGGLYQETQYF. The CDR3 nucleotides read TGTGCCAGCATAGCGGGGGGCCTGTACCAAGAGACCCAGTACTTC. The V call is TRBV7-2, the J call TRBJ2-5, with TRBD2 matching 10 bases. Trimming at V came to 7 bases and at J to 0 bases, leaving 5 bases not matched to a gene. CDR1 SGHTA and CDR2 FQGNSA come from the germline V gene. This CDR3 region has 15 residues.

This clonotype was detected ten times or more. The chain joins TRBV12-3 or TRBV12-4 to TRBJ2-1; maybe TRBD2 (5 bases). The CDR3 runs to 11 residues. V was clipped by 4 bases and J by 7 bases, with 5 bases between them. CDR3 loop: CASSSGNEQFF. The CDR3 DNA is TGTGCCAGCAGTTCGGGGAATGAGCAGTTCTTC.

This chain connects TRBV29-1 to TRBJ2-7; D possibly corresponds to TRBD1 (7 bases). V shed 0 bases and J shed 7 bases, with 22 bases lying between them. This CDR3 region has 16 residues. The germline CDR1 and CDR2 sequences are SQVTM and ANQGSEA. CDR3 region: CSVEDIGGGASGEQYF. In DNA form, the CDR3 reads TGCAGCGTTGAAGATATCGGAGGGGGCGCCTCGGGGGAGCAGTACTTC.

This clonotype was counted many times. The chain is built from TRBV29-1 and TRBJ1-1; unclear D gene. From germline, CDR1 is SQVTM and CDR2 ANQGSEA. V lost 7 bases, J lost 1 base, and 7 bases lay in between. This CDR3 is 11 amino acids long. In nucleotides, the CDR3 is TGCAGCGGAGGTGGGAACACTGAAGCTTTCTTT. This gives the protein CSGGGNTEAFF. The entire variable domain, with the rest obtained from reference TRBV29-1 and TRBJ1-1, is as follows: SAVISQKPSRDICQRGTSLTIQCQVDSQVTMMFWYRQQPGQSLTLIATANQGSEATYESGFVIDKFPISRPNLTFSTLTVSNMSPEDSSIYLCSGGGNTEAFFGQGTRLTVV.

This clonotype was seen repeatedly, ten times or more. The chain carries TRBV15 and TRBJ2-7; either TRBD1 or TRBD2 may supply D (6 bases each). V shed 0 bases and J shed 3 bases, with 12 bases lying between them. This CDR3 comprises 15 residues. Germline CDR1 is LNHNV and CDR2 is YYDKDF (reference sequence). DNA of the CDR3: TGTGCCACCAGCAGAGATTTGGAGGGGGGCTACGAGCAGTACTTC. Its protein is CATSRDLEGGYEQYF.

This clonotype was observed a few times. The J gene is TRBJ2-4, the V gene TRBV6-1; D is undetermined. The CDR3 contains 12 residues. The V gene lost 8 bases and the J gene lost 3 bases, with 8 bases spanning the gap. The germline gives CDR1 MNHNS, CDR2 SASEGT. The CDR3 loop is CASAAIKNIQYF. DNA for the CDR3: TGTGCCAGCGCAGCGATCAAAAACATTCAGTACTTC.

The chain couples TRBV6-2 or TRBV6-3 to TRBJ2-5; no definite D call. V was shortened by 0 bases and J by 1 base, with 15 bases between the two germline ends. This CDR3 region has 17 residues. Germline assignment: CDR1 MNHEY and CDR2 SVGEGT. CDR3: CASSYSMDASFQETQYF. As DNA, the CDR3 is TGTGCCAGCAGTTACTCGATGGACGCCAGTTTCCAAGAGACCCAGTACTTC.

This sequence joins TRBV15 and TRBJ2-3; D is possibly TRBD2 (6 bases). V was trimmed by 1 base and J by 2 bases, leaving 10 bases between them. The CDR3 sequence is 15 residues long. Per germline, CDR1 LNHNV and CDR2 YYDKDF (reference sequence). Here the CDR3 reads CATSRARGDTDTQYF. Here the CDR3 DNA reads TGTGCCACCAGCAGAGCCCGCGGGGACACAGATACGCAGTATTTT.

This chain uses TRBV2 with TRBJ1-6; 8 bases align to TRBD1. CDR1 is SNHLY and CDR2 is FYNNEI in the germline V gene. Germline trimming cut 5 bases from V and 6 bases from J; bases unmatched to any gene: 24. The CDR3 consists of 21 residues. The DNA for the CDR3 is TGTGCCAGCAGTCCCAATGTGGGCCTCGGGACAGGTTGGAAGGGTAATTCACCCCTCCACTTT. Protein: CASSPNVGLGTGWKGNSPLHF.

This clonotype was detected a few times. The chain carries TRBV6-2 or TRBV6-3 and TRBJ1-6; a weak D match, TRBD1 (5 bases). Germline V lookup: CDR1 MNHEY, CDR2 SVGEGT. The ends were cut back, 6 bases at V and 9 bases at J, with 18 bases in the middle. The CDR3 extends over 15 amino acids. CDR3: CASRTPVGPFSPLHF. DNA of the CDR3: TGTGCCAGCAGGACTCCGGTGGGGCCATTTTCACCCCTCCACTTT.

This clonotype was detected a few times. The V call is TRBV28, the J call TRBJ2-1, with 10 bases fitting TRBD2. The junction had 10 bases not matched to a gene; V was cut back by 3 bases and J by 2 bases. CDR3 size: 18 residues. Germline V gene sequence: CDR1 MDHEN, CDR2 SYDVKM. In DNA, the CDR3 is TGTGCCAGCAGTTTGAGAGCGGGAGGGCCAGTAGCCTACAATGAGCAGTTCTTC. This translates into CASSLRAGGPVAYNEQFF.

The chain combines TRBV7-9 with TRBJ1-1; possible D gene TRBD1, 5 bases. Trimming removed 2 bases at V and 4 bases at J, with 11 bases between. Per germline, CDR1 SEHNR and CDR2 FQNEAQ (reference sequence). This CDR3 is 14 amino acids long. The CDR3 nucleotides read TGTGCCAGCAGCTTAAGCGGGGGAAGCACTGAAGCTTTCTTT. As protein: CASSLSGGSTEAFF.

The chain links TRBV7-9 to TRBJ2-7; D gene ambiguous. The CDR3 totals 13 residues. V lost 5 bases, J lost 7 bases, and 15 bases lay in between. Looked up from germline, CDR1 is SEHNR and CDR2 is FQNEAQ (reference sequence). The CDR3 DNA sequence: TGTGCCAGCAGCCCCCCGAGGATACAGGAGCAGTACTTC. As protein: CASSPPRIQEQYF.

This clonotype has only a few counts. V is TRBV20-1 and J is TRBJ2-1; 10 nucleotides line up with TRBD2. Germline V CDR1 and CDR2: DFQATT, SNEGSKA (reference sequence). The CDR3 runs to 14 residues. Unmatched junction bases numbered 5, after V lost 7 bases and J lost 2 bases. CDR3 bases: TGCAGTGGGAAAAGCGGGAGGGCCTACAATGAGCAGTTCTTC. Translating gives CSGKSGRAYNEQFF.

This clonotype was seen a few times. The chain recombines TRBV19 with TRBJ2-2; possible D gene TRBD1, 6 bases. V lost 6 bases and J lost 7, with 15 bases in between. Looked up from germline, CDR1 is LNHDA and CDR2 is SQIVND (reference sequence). The CDR3 loop spans 14 amino acids. The CDR3, as DNA: TGTGCCAGTAGATCACAGGGAAGCAACGGGGAGCTGTTTTTT. Encoded protein: CASRSQGSNGELFF.

The rearrangement links TRBV3-1 to TRBJ1-5; the match to TRBD1 covers 9 bases. The V gene end was trimmed by 4 bases and the J gene end by 4 bases; junction bases not matched to a gene: 5. CDR3 length: 15 amino acids. Germline V gene lookup returns CDR1 LGHDT and CDR2 YNNKEL (reference sequence). The CDR3, as DNA: TGTGCCAGCAGCCCCGGGGACAGGGCAAATCAGCCCCAGCATTTT. It translates to CASSPGDRANQPQHF.

V and J are TRBV19 and TRBJ2-1, with unresolved D. Trimming took off 3 bases at V and 6 bases at J, with 9 bases between the two ends. The length of the CDR3 is 13 residues. CDR1 is LNHDA and CDR2 is SQIVND in the germline V gene (reference sequence). In nucleotides, the CDR3 is TGTGCCAGTAGTATTCAGGCAGTCAATGAGCAGTTCTTC. Translating it yields CASSIQAVNEQFF.

The chain combines TRBV12-3 or TRBV12-4 with TRBJ2-7; no firm D call. The V end lost 7 bases, the J end lost 0 bases, and 10 bases lay between the germline ends. The CDR3 runs to 13 residues. The CDR3 nucleotides read TGTGCCAGCACTCTACCCGCCTCCTACGAGCAGTACTTC. Protein product: CASTLPASYEQYF.

This rearrangement joins TRBV6-2 or TRBV6-3 to TRBJ1-4; D remains unclear. The germline V and J ends were trimmed by 7 bases and 10 bases, with 16 bases remaining between them. There are 13 residues in the CDR3. Germline CDR1 is MNHEY and CDR2 is SVGEGT. The CDR3, as DNA: TGTGCCAGCACTCCGGGCCCACATGGAAAACTGTTTTTT. Its protein is CASTPGPHGKLFF.

This clonotype was observed a handful of times. The chain has TRBV20-1 and TRBJ1-2, with D perhaps matching TRBD1 (6 bases). Germline lookup yields CDR1 DFQATT and CDR2 SNEGSKA (reference sequence). The length of the CDR3 is 15 residues. Trimming left V 3 bases short and J 4 bases short, with 18 bases between. CDR3 loop: CSASNQGLSFYGYTF. CDR3 nucleotide sequence: TGCAGTGCTAGCAACCAGGGGTTATCTTTCTATGGCTACACCTTC.

This clonotype came up many times. V and J are TRBV29-1 and TRBJ2-1, with 8 nucleotides matching TRBD2. The germline V gene has CDR1 SQVTM and CDR2 ANQGSEA. V lost 0 bases to trimming and J lost 2 bases; unmatched junction nucleotides: 6. There are 16 residues in the CDR3. The CDR3 nucleotides are TGCAGCGTTGAAGATCAGAGACTAGCGCCCTACAATGAGCAGTTCTTC. It encodes CSVEDQRLAPYNEQFF.